One sample yielded the 26 T cell receptor beta chains listed below, sequenced in a study of radiotherapy plus CTLA-4 blockade in lung cancer. The assay was immunoSEQ multiplex PCR, and TCRdb's table has in-frame clones only and misses some. This table has tens of thousands of clones, 73% appearing once. The starting material was peripheral blood, obtained from a patient treated with radiotherapy plus ipilimumab. Receptors originate from a human donor with non-small cell lung cancer who had stable disease on radiotherapy plus ipilimumab.

The count of this clone is one. V and J are TRBV9 and TRBJ1-3; maybe TRBD1 (5 bases). Germline-derived CDR1 and CDR2 are SGDLS and YYNGEE. The CDR3 runs to 13 residues. Trimming removed 4 bases at V and 8 bases at J, with 13 bases between. The CDR3 sequence is CASSLQRGDTIYF. In DNA form, the CDR3 reads TGTGCCAGCAGCCTCCAACGGGGGGACACCATATATTTT.

This chain uses TRBV6-5 with TRBJ1-3; D possibly corresponds to TRBD1 (5 bases). The CDR3 is 15 amino acids. V was trimmed by 5 bases and J by 2 bases, leaving 13 bases between them. The germline CDR1 and CDR2 sequences are MNHEY and SVGAGI. CDR3 sequence (DNA): TGTGCCAGCAGTACCTCGGGGGGTCCTGGAAACACCATATATTTT. It specifies CASSTSGGPGNTIYF.

The CDR3 loop reads CASSKEYF. The DNA of the CDR3 is TGTGCCAGCAGCAAAGAGTACTTC. The chain employs TRBV21-1 and TRBJ2-7. TRBV21-1 is termed a pseudogene. This CDR3 is 8 amino acids long.

This clone was picked up one time. This chain connects TRBV5-1 to TRBJ2-6; no clear D. Per the germline V gene, CDR1 is SGHRS and CDR2 is YFSETQ. The ends were cut back, 4 bases at V and 2 bases at J, with 7 bases in the middle. CDR3 length: 14 amino acids. In DNA, the CDR3 is TGCGCCAGCAGCCCTGAAACTGGGGCCAACGTCCTGACTTTC. This codes for CASSPETGANVLTF. Supplemented by reference TRBV5-1 and TRBJ2-6, the full variable domain reads KAGVTQTPRYLIKTRGQQVTLSCSPISGHRSVSWYQQTPGQGLQFLFEYFSETQRNKGNFPGRFSGRQFSNSRSEMNVSTLELGDSALYLCASSPETGANVLTFGAGSRLTVL.

The V gene is TRBV19, the J gene TRBJ1-5; a weak D match, TRBD1 (5 bases). The CDR3 is made up of 15 amino acids. V lost 1 base and J 2 bases, leaving 9 bases between the germline ends. Germline V CDR1 and CDR2: LNHDA, SQIVND (reference sequence). The DNA of the CDR3 is TGTGCCAGTAGTATAGCGAGAGGGGGCAATCAGCCCCAGCATTTT. Its protein is CASSIARGGNQPQHF.

The chain joins TRBV28 to TRBJ2-3; no definite D call. The CDR3 is 13 residues long. Germline V CDR1 and CDR2: MDHEN, SYDVKM. V was shortened by 8 bases and J by 4 bases, with 13 bases between the two germline ends. CDR3 sequence (DNA): TGTGCCAGCTGTAGTACGGGTTCAGATACGCAGTATTTT. Its translation: CASCSTGSDTQYF.

This clone came up a few times. The sample carries other DNA sequences with the same CDR3. The chain uses TRBV7-9 and TRBJ1-1; no clear D. There are 12 residues in the CDR3. V was shortened by 4 bases and J by 1 base, with 4 bases between the two germline ends. CDR1 SEHNR and CDR2 FQNEAQ come from the germline V gene (reference sequence). The CDR3 DNA reads as TGTGCCAGCAGCTACAAGAACACTGAAGCTTTCTTT. This gives the protein CASSYKNTEAFF.

This sequence joins TRBV2 and TRBJ2-1, with a weak D call TRBD1 (5 bases). V was pared by 5 bases and J by 8 bases, with 19 bases between. In germline, CDR1 is SNHLY, CDR2 FYNNEI. This CDR3 comprises 15 residues. The CDR3 loop is CASSLDSLIQDEQFF. CDR3 DNA sequence: TGTGCCAGCAGTCTCGACAGTCTCATTCAGGATGAGCAGTTCTTC.

The gene calls are TRBV4-2 and TRBJ2-7; TRBD1 aligns across 7 bases. CDR3 length: 12 amino acids. With 2 bases clipped from V and 6 bases from J, the junction kept 1 base outside the gene matches. CDR1 and CDR2 (germline): LGHNA, YNFKEQ. The CDR3 region is CASSQNRGEQYF. As DNA, the CDR3 is TGTGCCAGCAGCCAAAACAGGGGCGAGCAGTACTTC.

This rearrangement joins TRBV4-1 to TRBJ1-2, with 7 positions matching TRBD1. Per the germline V gene, CDR1 is MGHRA and CDR2 is YSYEKL. The ends lost 3 bases at V and 5 bases at J; junction bases unmatched: 15. This CDR3 region has 17 residues. CDR3 in amino acids: CASSHGGRGRSGYGYTF. The CDR3, as DNA: TGCGCCAGCAGCCACGGGGGGAGGGGGCGATCGGGGTATGGCTACACCTTC.

The rearrangement joins TRBV11-3 to TRBJ2-7; the match to TRBD2 covers 10 bases. The CDR3 spans 13 residues. With V trimmed by 6 bases and J by 9 bases, 8 bases remained unmatched. Germline V CDR1 and CDR2: SGHNT, YENEEA. The DNA for the CDR3 is TGTGCCAGCAGAGGCACTAGCGGGACACGGCAGTACTTC. It is translated as CASRGTSGTRQYF.

DNA of the CDR3: TGTGCCAGCAGCTCGGTAGCGGCAAGCACAGATACGCAGTATTTT. This encodes CASSSVAASTDTQYF. The chain combines TRBV7-2 with TRBJ2-3; possible D gene TRBD2, 6 bases. The CDR3 is made up of 15 amino acids. Germline CDR1 is SGHTA and CDR2 is FQGNSA. V dropped 4 bases and J dropped 0 bases, with 11 bases sitting between them.

The chain employs TRBV2 and TRBJ2-1, with a tentative D call TRBD1 (5 bases). CDR1 is SNHLY, CDR2 FYNNEI, per germline. This CDR3 contains 13 residues. The ends were cut back, 3 bases at V and 9 bases at J, with 12 bases in the middle. CDR3 sequence reads: CASSEQGRGEQFF. The CDR3 nucleotides are TGTGCCAGCAGTGAGCAGGGTCGCGGTGAGCAGTTCTTC.

In its sample, this clone was seen a few times. The chain links TRBV2 to TRBJ2-7; 11 bases are shared with TRBD2. The V segment lost 4 bases and the J segment 2 bases; nucleotides outside the gene matches: 4. The V gene's germline CDR1 is SNHLY and CDR2 FYNNEI. The CDR3 consists of 15 residues. The CDR3 bases are TGTGCCAGCAGTGGGACTAGCGGGTTCACCTACGAGCAGTACTTC. This translates into CASSGTSGFTYEQYF.

The chain is built from TRBV4-3 and TRBJ2-7, with unresolved D. This CDR3 contains 13 residues. The germline CDR1 and CDR2 sequences are LGHNA and YSLEER. V was pared by 1 base and J by 3 bases, with 7 bases between. CDR3: CASSQGLNYEQYF. The CDR3 region has the DNA TGCGCCAGCAGCCAAGGGCTGAACTACGAGCAGTACTTC.

This chain joins TRBV5-1 and TRBJ2-3; D is undetermined. Trimming took off 0 bases at V and 8 bases at J, with 13 bases between the two ends. The CDR3 contains 14 residues. Germline values: CDR1 SGHRS, CDR2 YFSETQ. CDR3 in amino acids: CASSLALRKGTQYF. The CDR3 nucleotides are TGCGCCAGCAGCTTGGCTCTAAGGAAAGGTACGCAGTATTTT.

V and J are TRBV18 and TRBJ1-1; no clear D. CDR3 length equals 13 residues. Germline CDR1 reads KGHSH; CDR2 reads LQKENI. Between the trimmed V and J ends, which lost 3 bases and 2 bases, there was a span of 7 bases. CDR3 sequence (DNA): TGTGCCAGCTCACCCACAGCTAACACTGAAGCTTTCTTT. Protein sequence: CASSPTANTEAFF.

The chain joins TRBV27 to TRBJ2-3, with 10 bases identical to TRBD2. Germline loops: CDR1 MNHEY, CDR2 SMNVEV (reference sequence). The ends lost 5 bases at V and 4 bases at J; junction bases unmatched: 9. The CDR3 runs 16 residues. This CDR3 is CASSGTGTSVPDTQYF. For the CDR3, the DNA is TGTGCCAGCAGTGGGACCGGGACTAGCGTCCCAGATACGCAGTATTTT.

This chain joins TRBV18 and TRBJ2-7; 7 nucleotides agree with TRBD1. This CDR3 has 14 residues. Trimming took 6 bases from V and 4 from J; bases not matched to a gene: 9. Germline loops: CDR1 KGHSH, CDR2 LQKENI. CDR3 residues: CASSNASRGYEQYF. CDR3 nucleotides: TGTGCCAGCTCTAACGCAAGCAGGGGGTACGAGCAGTACTTC.

The chain is built from TRBV11-2 and TRBJ2-7, with 9 bases aligning to TRBD2. This CDR3 spans 15 amino acids. Germline V gene lookup returns CDR1 SGHAT and CDR2 FQNNGV. The ends lost 5 bases at V and 4 bases at J; junction bases unmatched: 9. CDR3 amino acids: CASSPLGLASYEQYF. The CDR3, as DNA: TGTGCCAGCAGCCCACTTGGACTAGCGTCATACGAGCAGTACTTC.

This clone was observed once. This chain joins TRBV11-3 and TRBJ2-7; possibly TRBD1 or TRBD2 for D (5 bases each). Germline V lookup: CDR1 SGHNT, CDR2 YENEEA. V was trimmed by 5 bases and J by 2 bases, leaving 16 bases between them. The CDR3 is 15 amino acids. The CDR3 coding sequence is TGTGCCAGCAGCCCTGTCTGGGACGTAGCCTACGAGCAGTACTTC. It translates to CASSPVWDVAYEQYF. Together with reference TRBV11-3 and TRBJ2-7, the CDR3 gives the full variable domain: EAGVVQSPRYKIIEKKQPVAFWCNPISGHNTLYWYLQNLGQGPELLIRYENEEAVDDSQLPKDRFSAERLKGVDSTLKIQPAELGDSAVYLCASSPVWDVAYEQYFGPGTRLTVT.

The chain is built from TRBV6-1 and TRBJ1-1, with D unclear. The V end lost 2 bases, the J end lost 7 bases, and 5 bases lay between the germline ends. The germline gives CDR1 MNHNS, CDR2 SASEGT. The CDR3 extends over 11 amino acids. Here the CDR3 DNA reads TGTGCCAGCAGTGAAAAGGGTGAAGCTTTCTTT. It specifies CASSEKGEAFF.

This chain connects TRBV6-5 to TRBJ2-3; D remains ambiguous. The CDR3 contains 15 residues. Trimming removed 2 bases at V and 2 bases at J, with 11 bases between. Looked up from germline, CDR1 is MNHEY and CDR2 is SVGAGI. CDR3 DNA sequence: TGTGCCAGCAGTTACGCTAGAGTGGCCACAGATACGCAGTATTTT. Protein product: CASSYARVATDTQYF.

The V gene is TRBV19, the J gene TRBJ2-7; the D gene is possibly TRBD2 (6 bases). The CDR3 sequence is 15 residues long. The V and J ends lost 3 bases and 1 base respectively, with 13 bases between them. The germline CDR1 and CDR2 sequences are LNHDA and SQIVND (reference sequence). CDR3 amino acids: CASSIKDGGSYEQYF. For the CDR3, the DNA is TGTGCCAGTAGTATTAAGGACGGGGGATCCTACGAGCAGTACTTC.

This clone came up once. The chain links TRBV6-5 to TRBJ2-1, with D possibly called TRBD1 or TRBD2 (5 bases each). Germline-derived CDR1 and CDR2 are MNHEY and SVGAGI. The CDR3 spans 14 residues. Trimming took off 7 bases at V and 6 bases at J, with 16 bases between the two ends. CDR3 in DNA: TGTGCCAGCACCCGGCAGGGACGTCTCAATGAGCAGTTCTTC. Encoded protein: CASTRQGRLNEQFF.

V gene TRBV6-5 combines with J gene TRBJ2-7; no clear D. V shed 5 bases and J shed 3 bases, with 5 bases lying between them. This CDR3 spans 11 amino acids. Germline V lookup: CDR1 MNHEY, CDR2 SVGAGI. The CDR3 DNA reads TGTGCCAGCAGTCGAGACTACGAGCAGTACTTC. Residues: CASSRDYEQYF.